The TCR beta chain under discussion was sequenced for a study of blood T cell repertoires in COVID-19. This clone was counted once. The V and J ends lost 6 bases and 1 base, in that order; junction bases with no gene match: 18. The CDR3 length is 20 residues. The V gene's germline CDR1 is SQVTM and CDR2 ANQGSEA. Original methodology: Reference gene primers were amplified, and this amplification served to estimate nucleated cell counts. Repertoires were generated with immunoSEQ multiplex PCR, while TCRdb's copy carries only in-frame clones and drops some. The D gene and trimming were derived from the DNA, and the V and J assignments and clone size from that table. The sample shows 180,000 or so clones, 80% of them seen only once. Clinical history reported by participants formed the basis on which cohorts were assigned.

Sequenced: PBMCs or T cells enriched from blood (not recorded which). This chain uses TRBV29-1 with TRBJ2-3; 14 bases are shared with TRBD2. The receptor's source is a man aged 60 to 75 who had been exposed to COVID-19. As DNA, the CDR3 is TGCAGCGTCACGACTAGCGGGAGGGCTCTAGGGTTGGTTCGCACAGATACGCAGTATTTT. Protein product: CSVTTSGRALGLVRTDTQYF.